This T cell receptor (beta chain) was found in a study of control samples from healthy donors and cancer patients. The CDR3 covers 14 residues. Per germline, CDR1 MDHEN and CDR2 SYDVKM. The V segment lost 6 bases and the J segment 2 bases; nucleotides outside the gene matches: 6. Clones were read by immunoSEQ multiplex PCR, and TCRdb kept only the in-frame ones, dropping some. This table holds 120,000 or so clones, more than 70% found once. The clonotype originates from a man aged 55 to 69 in good health. Sequenced sample: blood. The V gene is TRBV28, the J gene TRBJ1-2, with 7 bases that match TRBD1. DNA of the CDR3: TGTGCCAGCAGAGGGACAGCGTCCAACTATGGCTACACCTTC. Translation: CASRGTASNYGYTF.